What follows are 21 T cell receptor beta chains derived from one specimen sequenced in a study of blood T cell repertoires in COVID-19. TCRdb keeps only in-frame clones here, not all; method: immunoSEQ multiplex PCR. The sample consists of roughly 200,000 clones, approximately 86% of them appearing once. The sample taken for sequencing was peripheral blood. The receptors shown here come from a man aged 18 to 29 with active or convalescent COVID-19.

CDR3 coding DNA: TGTGCCAGCTCACCACCGAACAGGCCGAGCTACGAGCAGTACTTC. It yields the protein CASSPPNRPSYEQYF. This sequence joins TRBV18 and TRBJ2-7; D perhaps matches TRBD1 (5 bases). The CDR3 has 15 amino acids. V lost 0 bases and J 3 bases, leaving 12 bases between the germline ends. CDR1 KGHSH and CDR2 LQKENI come from the germline V gene.

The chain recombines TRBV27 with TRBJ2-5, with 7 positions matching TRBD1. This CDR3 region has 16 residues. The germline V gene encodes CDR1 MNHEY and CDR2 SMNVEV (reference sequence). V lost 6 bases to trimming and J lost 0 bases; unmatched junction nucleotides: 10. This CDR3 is CASSFDRDSYQETQYF. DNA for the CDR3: TGTGCCAGCAGCTTCGACAGGGATTCTTACCAAGAGACCCAGTACTTC.

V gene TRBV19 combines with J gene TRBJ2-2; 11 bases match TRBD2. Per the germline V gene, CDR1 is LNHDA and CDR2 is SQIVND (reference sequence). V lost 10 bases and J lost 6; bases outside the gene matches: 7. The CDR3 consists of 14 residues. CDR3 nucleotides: TGTGCCACCATTAGCGGGAGGGCCGCCGGGGAGCTGTTTTTT. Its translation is CATISGRAAGELFF.

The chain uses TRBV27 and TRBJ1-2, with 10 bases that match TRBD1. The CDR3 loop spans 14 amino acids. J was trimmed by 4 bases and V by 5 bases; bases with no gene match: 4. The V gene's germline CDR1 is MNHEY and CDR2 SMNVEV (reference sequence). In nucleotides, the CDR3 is TGTGCCAGCAGTAGGAGACAGGGGGCCTATGGCTACACCTTC. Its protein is CASSRRQGAYGYTF.

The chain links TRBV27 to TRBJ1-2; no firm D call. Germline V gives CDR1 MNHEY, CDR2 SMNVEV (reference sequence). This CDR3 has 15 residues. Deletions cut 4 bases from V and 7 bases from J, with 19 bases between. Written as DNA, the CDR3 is TGTGCCAGCAGTTCAAGGCCGGGTCCCCGAGCTGGCTACACCTTC. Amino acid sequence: CASSSRPGPRAGYTF.

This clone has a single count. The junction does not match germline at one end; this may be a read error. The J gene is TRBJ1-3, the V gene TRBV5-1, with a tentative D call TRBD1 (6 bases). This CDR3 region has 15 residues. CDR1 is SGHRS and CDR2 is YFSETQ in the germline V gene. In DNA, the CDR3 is TGCGCCAGCAGGTTGGGGGCGAGCTCTGGAAACACCATATATTTT. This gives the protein CASRLGASSGNTIYF.

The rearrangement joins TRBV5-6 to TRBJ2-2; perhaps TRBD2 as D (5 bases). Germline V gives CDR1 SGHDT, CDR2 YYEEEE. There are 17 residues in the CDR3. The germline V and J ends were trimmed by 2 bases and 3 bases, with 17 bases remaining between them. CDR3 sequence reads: CASSFVIVGRDTGELFF. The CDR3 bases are TGTGCCAGCAGCTTCGTGATCGTAGGGCGGGACACCGGGGAGCTGTTTTTT.

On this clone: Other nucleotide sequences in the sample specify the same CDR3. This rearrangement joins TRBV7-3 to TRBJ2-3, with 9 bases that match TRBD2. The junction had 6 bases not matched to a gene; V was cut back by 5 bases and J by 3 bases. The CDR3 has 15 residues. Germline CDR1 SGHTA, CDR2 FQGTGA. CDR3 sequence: CASSRAGGSTDTQYF. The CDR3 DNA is TGTGCCAGCAGCCGGGCGGGAGGGTCAACAGATACGCAGTATTTT.

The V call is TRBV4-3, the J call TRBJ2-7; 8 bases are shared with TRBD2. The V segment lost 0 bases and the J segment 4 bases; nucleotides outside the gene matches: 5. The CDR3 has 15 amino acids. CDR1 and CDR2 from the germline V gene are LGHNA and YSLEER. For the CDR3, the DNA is TGCGCCAGCAGCCAAGACGGGAGGGCCACATACGAGCAGTACTTC. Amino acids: CASSQDGRATYEQYF.

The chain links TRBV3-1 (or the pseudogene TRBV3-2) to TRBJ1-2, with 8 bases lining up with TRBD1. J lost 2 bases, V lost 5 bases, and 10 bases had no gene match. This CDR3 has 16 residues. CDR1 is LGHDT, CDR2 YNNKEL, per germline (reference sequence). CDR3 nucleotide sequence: TGTGCCAGCAGCACCGACAGGGGCCATTCGAACTATGGCTACACCTTC. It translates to CASSTDRGHSNYGYTF.

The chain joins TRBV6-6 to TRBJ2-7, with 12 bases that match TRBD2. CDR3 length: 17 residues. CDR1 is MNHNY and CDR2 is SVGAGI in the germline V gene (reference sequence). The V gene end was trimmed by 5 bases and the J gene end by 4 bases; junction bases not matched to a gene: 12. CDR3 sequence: CASSPLAGGRKRYEQYF. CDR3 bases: TGTGCCAGCAGTCCACTAGCGGGAGGTCGAAAGCGGTACGAGCAGTACTTC.

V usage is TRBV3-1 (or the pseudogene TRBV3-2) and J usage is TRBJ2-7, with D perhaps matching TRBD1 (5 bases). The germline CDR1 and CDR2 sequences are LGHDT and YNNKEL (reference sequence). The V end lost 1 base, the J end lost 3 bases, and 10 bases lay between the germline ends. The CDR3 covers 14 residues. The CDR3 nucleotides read TGTGCCAGCAGCCAAGGGACCCAGGGCTACGAGCAGTACTTC. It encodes CASSQGTQGYEQYF.

As DNA, the CDR3 is TGTGCCATCAGTGATCAACAGGGCACAGATACGCAGTATTTT. The encoded protein is CAISDQQGTDTQYF. The chain combines TRBV10-3 with TRBJ2-3; D perhaps matches TRBD1 (5 bases). The CDR3 consists of 14 residues. Germline lookup yields CDR1 ENHRY and CDR2 SYGVKD. The V gene lost 3 bases and the J gene lost 1 base, with 8 bases spanning the gap.

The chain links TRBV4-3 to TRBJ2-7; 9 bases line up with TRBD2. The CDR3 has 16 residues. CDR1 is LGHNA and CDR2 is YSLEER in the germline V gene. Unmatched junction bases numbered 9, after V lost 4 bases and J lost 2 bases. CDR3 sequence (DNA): TGCGCCAGCAGCCCCTCCGGGACTAGCCGGACCTACGAGCAGTACTTC. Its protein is CASSPSGTSRTYEQYF.

CDR3 residues: CASSLGGTGIFQQYF. CDR3 DNA sequence: TGCGCCAGCAGCTTGGGCGGGACAGGGATATTCCAGCAGTACTTC. The chain is built from TRBV5-1 and TRBJ2-7, with 9 positions matching TRBD1. Germline V gene data show CDR1 as SGHRS and CDR2 as YFSETQ. The CDR3 length is 15 residues. V gave up 0 bases and J gave up 8 bases; unmatched junction bases: 9.

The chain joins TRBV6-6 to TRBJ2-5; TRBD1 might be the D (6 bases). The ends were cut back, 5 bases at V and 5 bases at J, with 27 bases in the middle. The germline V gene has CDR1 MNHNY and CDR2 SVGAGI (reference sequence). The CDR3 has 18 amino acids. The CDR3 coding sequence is TGTGCCAGCAGTCCCATGGCTCCTCTAGGGACAAGATTGGAGACCCAGTACTTC. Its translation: CASSPMAPLGTRLETQYF.

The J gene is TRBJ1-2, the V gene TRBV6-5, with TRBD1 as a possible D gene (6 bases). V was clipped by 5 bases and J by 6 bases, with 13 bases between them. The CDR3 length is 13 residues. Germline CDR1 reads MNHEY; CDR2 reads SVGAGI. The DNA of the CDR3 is TGTGCCAGCAGTAAAACAGGGATACATGGCTACACCTTC. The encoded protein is CASSKTGIHGYTF.

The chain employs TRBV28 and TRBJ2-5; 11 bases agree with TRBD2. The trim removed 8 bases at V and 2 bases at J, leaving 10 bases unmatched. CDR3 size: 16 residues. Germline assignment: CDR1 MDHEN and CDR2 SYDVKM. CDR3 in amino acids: CASHKRTSGSQETQYF. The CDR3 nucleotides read TGTGCCAGCCACAAGCGAACTAGCGGGAGTCAAGAGACCCAGTACTTC.

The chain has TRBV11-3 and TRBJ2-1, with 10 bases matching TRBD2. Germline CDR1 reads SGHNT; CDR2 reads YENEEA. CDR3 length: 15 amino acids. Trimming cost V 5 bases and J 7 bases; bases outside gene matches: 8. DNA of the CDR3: TGTGCCAGCAGCCTGGGCCTAGCGGGAGCGAATGAGCAGTTCTTC. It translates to CASSLGLAGANEQFF.

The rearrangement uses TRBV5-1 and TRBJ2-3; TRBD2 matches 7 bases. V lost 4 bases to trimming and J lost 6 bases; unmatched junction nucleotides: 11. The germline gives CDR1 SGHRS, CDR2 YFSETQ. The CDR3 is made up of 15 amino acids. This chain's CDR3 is CASSPGGLGTDTQYF. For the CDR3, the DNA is TGCGCCAGCAGCCCCGGGGGGTTGGGGACGGATACGCAGTATTTT.

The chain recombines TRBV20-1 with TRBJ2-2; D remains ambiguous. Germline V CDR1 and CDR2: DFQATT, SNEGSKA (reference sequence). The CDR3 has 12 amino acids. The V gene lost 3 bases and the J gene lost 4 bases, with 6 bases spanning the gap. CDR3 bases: TGCAGTGCTAGTACAGCCACCGGGGAGCTGTTTTTT. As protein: CSASTATGELFF.